This T cell receptor beta chain stems from a study of cytomegalovirus exposure and HLA in healthy donors. Primers for the PCR totalled 60 Vbeta and 13 Jbeta. This table comes from immunoSEQ multiplex PCR, and its TCRdb copy is limited to in-frame clones, with some not included. The table lists about 120,000 clones, about four fifths of them singletons, with about 3.9% in the top ten. This clone has a single count. Input material: PBMCs. This receptor was obtained from a woman aged 25 to 45 in good health and CMV-seronegative.

The CDR3 region is CASSFLTSPGNEQFF. CDR3 DNA: TGTGCCAGCAGCTTTCTAACTAGTCCTGGTAATGAGCAGTTCTTC. The chain joins TRBV13 to TRBJ2-1; possibly TRBD2 for D (5 bases). V was clipped by 3 bases and J by 7 bases, with 16 bases between them. The CDR3 spans 15 residues. Per the germline V gene, CDR1 is PRHDT and CDR2 is FYEKMQ (reference sequence).